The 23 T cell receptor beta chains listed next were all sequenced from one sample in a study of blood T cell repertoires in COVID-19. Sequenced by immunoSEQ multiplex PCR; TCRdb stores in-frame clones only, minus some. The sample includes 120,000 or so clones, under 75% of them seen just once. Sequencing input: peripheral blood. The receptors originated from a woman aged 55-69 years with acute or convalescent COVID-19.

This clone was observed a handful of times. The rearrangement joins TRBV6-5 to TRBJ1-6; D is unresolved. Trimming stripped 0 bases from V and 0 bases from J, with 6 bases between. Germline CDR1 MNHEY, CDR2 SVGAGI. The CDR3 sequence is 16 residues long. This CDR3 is CASSYSMSSYNSPLHF. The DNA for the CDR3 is TGTGCCAGCAGTTACTCGATGAGCTCCTATAATTCACCCCTCCACTTT.

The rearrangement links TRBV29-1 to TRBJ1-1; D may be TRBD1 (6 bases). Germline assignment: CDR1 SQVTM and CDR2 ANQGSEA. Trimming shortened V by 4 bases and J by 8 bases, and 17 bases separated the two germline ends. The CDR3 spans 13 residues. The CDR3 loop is CSVGGPRTQEAFF. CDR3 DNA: TGCAGCGTTGGGGGGCCGCGGACCCAAGAAGCTTTCTTT.

CDR3 sequence reads: CASSLRTGGNQPQHF. DNA for the CDR3: TGTGCCAGCAGCTTGAGGACAGGGGGCAATCAGCCCCAGCATTTT. The V call is TRBV5-6, the J call TRBJ1-5; 9 bases map to TRBD1. Germline values: CDR1 SGHDT, CDR2 YYEEEE. CDR3 length: 15 amino acids. With 1 base clipped from V and 2 bases from J, the junction kept 1 base outside the gene matches.

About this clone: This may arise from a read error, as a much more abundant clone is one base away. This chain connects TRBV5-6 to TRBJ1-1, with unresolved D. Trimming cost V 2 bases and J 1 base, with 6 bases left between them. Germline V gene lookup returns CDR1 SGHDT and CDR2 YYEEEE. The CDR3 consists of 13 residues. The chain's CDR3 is CASSFRGNTEAFF. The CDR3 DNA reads TGTGCCAGCAGCTTTCGGGGGAACACTGAAGCTTTCTTT.

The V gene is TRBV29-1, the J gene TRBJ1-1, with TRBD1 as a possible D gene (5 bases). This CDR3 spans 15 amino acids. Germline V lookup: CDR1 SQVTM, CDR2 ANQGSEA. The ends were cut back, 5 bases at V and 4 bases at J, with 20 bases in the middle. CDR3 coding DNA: TGCAGCGTTAAGGACATACCAAAAGGGGCCACTGAAGCTTTCTTT. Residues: CSVKDIPKGATEAFF.

As DNA, the CDR3 is TGCGCCAGCAGCCCGGACAGGGGCAATGAGCAGTTCTTC. Its protein is CASSPDRGNEQFF. This chain uses TRBV5-1 with TRBJ2-1; 9 positions match TRBD1. V trimming: 4 bases; J trimming: 6 bases; junction bases outside the gene matches: 2. CDR3 size: 13 residues. Germline CDR1 SGHRS, CDR2 YFSETQ.

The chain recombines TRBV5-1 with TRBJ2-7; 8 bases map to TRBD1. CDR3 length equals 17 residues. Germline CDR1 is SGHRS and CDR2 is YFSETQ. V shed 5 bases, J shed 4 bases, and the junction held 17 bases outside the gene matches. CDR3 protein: CASRGGTGPTPRYEQYF. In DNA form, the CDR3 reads TGCGCCAGCAGAGGAGGGACAGGCCCTACCCCGCGATACGAGCAGTACTTC.

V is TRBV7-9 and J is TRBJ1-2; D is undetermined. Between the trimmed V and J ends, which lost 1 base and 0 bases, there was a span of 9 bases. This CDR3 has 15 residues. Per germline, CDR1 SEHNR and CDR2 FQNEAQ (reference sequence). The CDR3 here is CASSLEVSSNYGYTF. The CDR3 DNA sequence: TGTGCCAGCAGCTTAGAGGTTAGCTCTAACTATGGCTACACCTTC. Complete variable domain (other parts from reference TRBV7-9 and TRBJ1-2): DTGVSQNPRHKITKRGQNVTFRCDPISEHNRLYWYRQTLGQGPEFLTYFQNEAQLEKSRLLSDRFSAERPKGSFSTLEIQRTEQGDSAMYLCASSLEVSSNYGYTFGSGTRLTVV.

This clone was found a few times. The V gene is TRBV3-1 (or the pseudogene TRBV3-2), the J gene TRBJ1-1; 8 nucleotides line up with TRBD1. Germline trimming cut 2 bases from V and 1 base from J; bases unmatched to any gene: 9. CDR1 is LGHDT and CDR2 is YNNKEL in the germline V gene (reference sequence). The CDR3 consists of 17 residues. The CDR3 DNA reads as TGTGCCAGCAGCCAACCGTTTGGACAGGGAAGGAACACTGAAGCTTTCTTT. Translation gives CASSQPFGQGRNTEAFF.

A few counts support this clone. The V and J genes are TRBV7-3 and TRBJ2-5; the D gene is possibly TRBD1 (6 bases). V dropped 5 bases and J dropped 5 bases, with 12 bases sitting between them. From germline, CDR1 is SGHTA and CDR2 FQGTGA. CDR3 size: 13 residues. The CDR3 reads CASSVDSEETQYF. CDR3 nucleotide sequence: TGTGCCAGCAGCGTGGACAGCGAGGAGACCCAGTACTTC.

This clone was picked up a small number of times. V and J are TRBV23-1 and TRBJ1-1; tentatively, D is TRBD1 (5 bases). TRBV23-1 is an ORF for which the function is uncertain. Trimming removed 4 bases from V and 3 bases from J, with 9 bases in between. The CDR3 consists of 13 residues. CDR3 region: CASSPKGDTEAFF. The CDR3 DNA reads TGCGCCAGCAGTCCGAAAGGGGACACTGAAGCTTTCTTT.

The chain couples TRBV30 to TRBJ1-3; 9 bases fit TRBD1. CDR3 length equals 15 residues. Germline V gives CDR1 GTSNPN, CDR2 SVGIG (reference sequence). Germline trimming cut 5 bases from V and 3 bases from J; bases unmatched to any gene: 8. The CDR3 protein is CAWSGTGNFGNTIYF. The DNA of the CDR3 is TGTGCCTGGTCCGGGACAGGGAACTTTGGAAACACCATATATTTT.

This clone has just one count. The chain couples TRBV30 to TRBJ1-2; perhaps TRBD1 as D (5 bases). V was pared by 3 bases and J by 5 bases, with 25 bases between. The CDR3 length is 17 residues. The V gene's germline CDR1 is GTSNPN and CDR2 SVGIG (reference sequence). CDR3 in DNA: TGTGCCTGGAGACCACCCATGGGACTTACTTGGGAGTATGGCTACACCTTC. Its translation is CAWRPPMGLTWEYGYTF.

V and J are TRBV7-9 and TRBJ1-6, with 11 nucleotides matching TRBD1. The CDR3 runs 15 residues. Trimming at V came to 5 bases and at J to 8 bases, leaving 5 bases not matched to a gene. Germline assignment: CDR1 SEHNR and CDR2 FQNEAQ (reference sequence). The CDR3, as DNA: TGTGCCAGCAGCCCCCGGGACAGGGGGTATTCACCCCTCCACTTT. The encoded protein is CASSPRDRGYSPLHF.

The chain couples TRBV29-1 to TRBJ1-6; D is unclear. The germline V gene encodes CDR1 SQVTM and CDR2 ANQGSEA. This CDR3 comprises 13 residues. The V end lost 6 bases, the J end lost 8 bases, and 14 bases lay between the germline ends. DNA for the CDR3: TGCAGCGTCCAAGGGAGGCCCCATTCACCCCTCCACTTT. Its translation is CSVQGRPHSPLHF.

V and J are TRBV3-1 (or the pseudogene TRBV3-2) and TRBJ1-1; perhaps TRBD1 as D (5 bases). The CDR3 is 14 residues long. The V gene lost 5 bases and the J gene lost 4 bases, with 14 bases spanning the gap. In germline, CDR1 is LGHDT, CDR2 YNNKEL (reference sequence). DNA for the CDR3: TGTGCCAGCAGCGGAGGGGTAGGTGGCACTGAAGCTTTCTTT. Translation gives CASSGGVGGTEAFF.

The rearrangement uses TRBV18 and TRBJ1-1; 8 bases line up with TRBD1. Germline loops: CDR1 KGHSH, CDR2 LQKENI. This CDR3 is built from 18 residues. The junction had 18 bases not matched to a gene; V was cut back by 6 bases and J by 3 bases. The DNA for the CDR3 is TGTGCCAGCTCCCCAAAACGGCTGACTACAGGGGGTGACACTGAAGCTTTCTTT. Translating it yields CASSPKRLTTGGDTEAFF.

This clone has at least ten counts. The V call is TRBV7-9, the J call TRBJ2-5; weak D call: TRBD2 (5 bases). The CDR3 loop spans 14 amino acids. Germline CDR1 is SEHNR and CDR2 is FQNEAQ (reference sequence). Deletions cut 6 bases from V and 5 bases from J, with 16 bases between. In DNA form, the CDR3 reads TGTGCCAGCAGACTAGAGGGTGTAATGGAGACCCAGTACTTC. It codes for CASRLEGVMETQYF.

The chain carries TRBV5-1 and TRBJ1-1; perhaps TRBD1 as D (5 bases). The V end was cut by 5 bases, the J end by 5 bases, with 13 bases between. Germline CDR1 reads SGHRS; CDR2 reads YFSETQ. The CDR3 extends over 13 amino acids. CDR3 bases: TGCGCCAGCAGTTTGAGGGGTAAAACTGAAGCTTTCTTT. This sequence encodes CASSLRGKTEAFF.

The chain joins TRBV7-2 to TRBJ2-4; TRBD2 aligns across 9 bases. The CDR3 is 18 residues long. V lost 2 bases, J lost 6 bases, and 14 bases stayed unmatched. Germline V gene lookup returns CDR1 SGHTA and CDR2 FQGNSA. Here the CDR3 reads CASSLILRGGARGNIQYF. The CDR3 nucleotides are TGTGCCAGCAGCTTAATTTTGCGGGGGGGCGCGCGGGGAAACATTCAGTACTTC.

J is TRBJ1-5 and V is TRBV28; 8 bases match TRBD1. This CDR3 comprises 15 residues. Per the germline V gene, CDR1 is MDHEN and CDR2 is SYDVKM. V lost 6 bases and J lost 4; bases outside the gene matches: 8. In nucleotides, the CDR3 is TGTGCCAGCAGGTCTGACAGGGGAGTAAATCAGCCCCAGCATTTT. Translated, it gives CASRSDRGVNQPQHF.

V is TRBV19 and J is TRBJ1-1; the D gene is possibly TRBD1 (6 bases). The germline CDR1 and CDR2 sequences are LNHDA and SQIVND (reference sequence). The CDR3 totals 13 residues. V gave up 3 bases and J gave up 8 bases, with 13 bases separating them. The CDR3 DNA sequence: TGTGCCAGTAGTATTGGTTGGGGGCAAGAAGCTTTCTTT. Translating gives CASSIGWGQEAFF.

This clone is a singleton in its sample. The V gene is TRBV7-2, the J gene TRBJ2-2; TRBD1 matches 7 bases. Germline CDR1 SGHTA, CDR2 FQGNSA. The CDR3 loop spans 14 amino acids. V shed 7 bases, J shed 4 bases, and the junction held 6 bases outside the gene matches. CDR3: CASIGGRATGELFF. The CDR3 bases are TGTGCCAGCATAGGGGGCAGGGCCACCGGGGAGCTGTTTTTT.